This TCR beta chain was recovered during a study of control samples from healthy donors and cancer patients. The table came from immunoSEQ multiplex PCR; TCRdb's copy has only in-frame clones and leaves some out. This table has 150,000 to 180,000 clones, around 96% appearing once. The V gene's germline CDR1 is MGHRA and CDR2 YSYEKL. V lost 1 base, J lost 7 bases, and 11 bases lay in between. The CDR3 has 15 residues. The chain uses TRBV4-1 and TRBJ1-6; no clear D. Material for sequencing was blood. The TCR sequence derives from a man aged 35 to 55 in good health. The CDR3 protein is CASSQGDTRNSPLHF. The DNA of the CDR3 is TGCGCCAGCAGCCAAGGAGACACAAGGAATTCACCCCTCCACTTT.